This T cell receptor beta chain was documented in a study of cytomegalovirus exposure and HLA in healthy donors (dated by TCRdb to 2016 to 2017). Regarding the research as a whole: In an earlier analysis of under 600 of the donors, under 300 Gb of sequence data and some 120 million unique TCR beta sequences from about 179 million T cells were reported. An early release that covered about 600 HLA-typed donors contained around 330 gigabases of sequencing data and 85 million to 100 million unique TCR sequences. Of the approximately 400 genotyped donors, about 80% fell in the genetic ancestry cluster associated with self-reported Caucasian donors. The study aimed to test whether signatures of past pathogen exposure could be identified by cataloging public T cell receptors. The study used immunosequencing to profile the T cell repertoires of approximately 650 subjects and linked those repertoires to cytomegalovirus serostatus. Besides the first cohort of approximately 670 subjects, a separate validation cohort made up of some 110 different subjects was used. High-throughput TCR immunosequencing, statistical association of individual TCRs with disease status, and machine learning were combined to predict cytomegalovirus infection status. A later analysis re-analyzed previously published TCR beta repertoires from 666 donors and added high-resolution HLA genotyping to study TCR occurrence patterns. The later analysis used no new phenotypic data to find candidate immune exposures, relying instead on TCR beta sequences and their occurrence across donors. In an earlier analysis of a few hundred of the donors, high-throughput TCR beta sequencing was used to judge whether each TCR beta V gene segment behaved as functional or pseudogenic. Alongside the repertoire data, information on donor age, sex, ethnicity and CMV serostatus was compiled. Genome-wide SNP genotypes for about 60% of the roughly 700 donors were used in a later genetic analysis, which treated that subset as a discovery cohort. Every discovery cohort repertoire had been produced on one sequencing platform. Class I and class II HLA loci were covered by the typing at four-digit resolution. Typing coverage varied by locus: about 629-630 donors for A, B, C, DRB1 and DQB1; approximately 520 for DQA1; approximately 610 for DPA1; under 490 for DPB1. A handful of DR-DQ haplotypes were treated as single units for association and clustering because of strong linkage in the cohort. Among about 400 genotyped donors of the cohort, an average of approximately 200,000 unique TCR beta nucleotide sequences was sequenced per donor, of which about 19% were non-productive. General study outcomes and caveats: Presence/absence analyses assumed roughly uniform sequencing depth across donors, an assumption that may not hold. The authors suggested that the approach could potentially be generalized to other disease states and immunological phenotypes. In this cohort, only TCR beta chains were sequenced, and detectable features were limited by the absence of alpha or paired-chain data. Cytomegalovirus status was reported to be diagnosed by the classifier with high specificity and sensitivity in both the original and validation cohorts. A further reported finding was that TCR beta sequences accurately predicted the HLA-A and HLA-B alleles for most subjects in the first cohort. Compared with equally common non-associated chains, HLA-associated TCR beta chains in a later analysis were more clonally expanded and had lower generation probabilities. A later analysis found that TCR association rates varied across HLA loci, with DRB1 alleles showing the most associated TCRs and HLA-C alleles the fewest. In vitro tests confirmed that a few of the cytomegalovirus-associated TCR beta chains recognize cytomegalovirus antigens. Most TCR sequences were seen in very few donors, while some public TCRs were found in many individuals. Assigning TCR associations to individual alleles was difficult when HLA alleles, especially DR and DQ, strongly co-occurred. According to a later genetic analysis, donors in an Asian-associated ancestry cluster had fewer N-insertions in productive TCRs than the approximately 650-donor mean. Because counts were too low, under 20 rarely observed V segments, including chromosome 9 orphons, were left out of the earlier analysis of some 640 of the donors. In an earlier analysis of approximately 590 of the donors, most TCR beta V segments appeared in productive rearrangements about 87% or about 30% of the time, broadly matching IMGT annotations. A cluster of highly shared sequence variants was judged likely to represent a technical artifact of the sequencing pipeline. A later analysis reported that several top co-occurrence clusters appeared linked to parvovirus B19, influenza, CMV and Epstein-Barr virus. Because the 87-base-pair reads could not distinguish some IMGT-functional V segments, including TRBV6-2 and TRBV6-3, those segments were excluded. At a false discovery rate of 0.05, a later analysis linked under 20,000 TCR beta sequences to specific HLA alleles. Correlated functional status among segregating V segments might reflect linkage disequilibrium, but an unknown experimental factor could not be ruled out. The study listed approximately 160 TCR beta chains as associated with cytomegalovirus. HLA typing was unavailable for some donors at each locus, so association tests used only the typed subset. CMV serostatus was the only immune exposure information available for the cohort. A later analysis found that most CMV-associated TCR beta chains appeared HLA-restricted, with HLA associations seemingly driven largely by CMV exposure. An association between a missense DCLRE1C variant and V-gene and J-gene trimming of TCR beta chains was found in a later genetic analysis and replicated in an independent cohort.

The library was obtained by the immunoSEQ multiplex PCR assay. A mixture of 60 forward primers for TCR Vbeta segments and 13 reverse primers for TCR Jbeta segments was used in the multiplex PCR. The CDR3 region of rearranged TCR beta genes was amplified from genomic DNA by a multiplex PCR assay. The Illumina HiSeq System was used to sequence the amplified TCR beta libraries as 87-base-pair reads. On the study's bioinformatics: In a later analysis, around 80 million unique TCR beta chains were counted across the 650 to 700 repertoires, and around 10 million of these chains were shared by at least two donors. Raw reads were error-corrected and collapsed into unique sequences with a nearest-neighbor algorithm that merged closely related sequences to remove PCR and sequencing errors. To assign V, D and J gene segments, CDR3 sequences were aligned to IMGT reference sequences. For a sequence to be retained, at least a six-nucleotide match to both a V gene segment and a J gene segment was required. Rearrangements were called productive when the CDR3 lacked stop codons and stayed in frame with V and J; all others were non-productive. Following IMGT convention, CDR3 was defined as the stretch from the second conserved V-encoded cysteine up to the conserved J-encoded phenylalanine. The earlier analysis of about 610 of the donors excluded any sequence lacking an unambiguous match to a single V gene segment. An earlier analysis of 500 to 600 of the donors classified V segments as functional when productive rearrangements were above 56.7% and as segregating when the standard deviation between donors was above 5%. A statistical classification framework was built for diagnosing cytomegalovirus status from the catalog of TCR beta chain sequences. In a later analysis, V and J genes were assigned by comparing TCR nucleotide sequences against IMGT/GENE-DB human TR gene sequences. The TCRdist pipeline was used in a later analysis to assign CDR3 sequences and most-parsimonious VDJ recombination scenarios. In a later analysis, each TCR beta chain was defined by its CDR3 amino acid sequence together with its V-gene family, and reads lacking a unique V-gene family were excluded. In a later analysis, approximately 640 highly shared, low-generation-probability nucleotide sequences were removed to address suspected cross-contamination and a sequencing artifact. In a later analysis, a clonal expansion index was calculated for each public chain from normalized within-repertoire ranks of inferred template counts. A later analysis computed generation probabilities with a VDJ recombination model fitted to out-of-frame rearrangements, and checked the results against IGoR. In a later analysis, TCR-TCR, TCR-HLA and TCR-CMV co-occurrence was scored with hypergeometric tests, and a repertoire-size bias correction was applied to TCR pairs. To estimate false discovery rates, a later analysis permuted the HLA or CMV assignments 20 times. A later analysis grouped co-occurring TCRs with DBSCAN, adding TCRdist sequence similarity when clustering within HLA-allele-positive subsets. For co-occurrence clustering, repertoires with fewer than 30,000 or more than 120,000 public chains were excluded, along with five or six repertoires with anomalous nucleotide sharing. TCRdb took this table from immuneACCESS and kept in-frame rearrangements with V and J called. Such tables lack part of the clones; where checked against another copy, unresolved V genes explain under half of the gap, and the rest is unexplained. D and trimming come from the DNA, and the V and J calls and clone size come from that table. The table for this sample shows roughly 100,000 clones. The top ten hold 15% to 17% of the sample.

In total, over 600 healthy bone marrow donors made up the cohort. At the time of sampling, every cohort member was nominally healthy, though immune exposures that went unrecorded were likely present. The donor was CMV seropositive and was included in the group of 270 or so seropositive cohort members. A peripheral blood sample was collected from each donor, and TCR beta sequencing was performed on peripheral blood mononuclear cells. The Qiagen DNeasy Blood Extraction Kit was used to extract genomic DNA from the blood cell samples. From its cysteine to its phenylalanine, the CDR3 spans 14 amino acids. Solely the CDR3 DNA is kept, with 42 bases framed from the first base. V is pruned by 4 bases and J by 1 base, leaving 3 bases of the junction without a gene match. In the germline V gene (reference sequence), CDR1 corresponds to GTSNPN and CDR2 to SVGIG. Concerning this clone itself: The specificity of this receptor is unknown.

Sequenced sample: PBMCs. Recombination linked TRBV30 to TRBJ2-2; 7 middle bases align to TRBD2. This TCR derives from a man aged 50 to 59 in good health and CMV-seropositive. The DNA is TGTGCCTGGAAGGGACTACTGAACACCGGGGAGCTGTTTTTT. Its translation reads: CAWKGLLNTGELFF. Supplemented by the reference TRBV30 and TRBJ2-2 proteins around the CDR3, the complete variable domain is SQTIHQWPATLVQPVGSPLSLECTVEGTSNPNLYWYRQAAGRGLQLLFYSVGIGQISSEVPQNLSASRPQDRQFILSSKKLLLSDSGFYLCAWKGLLNTGELFFGEGSRLTVL.